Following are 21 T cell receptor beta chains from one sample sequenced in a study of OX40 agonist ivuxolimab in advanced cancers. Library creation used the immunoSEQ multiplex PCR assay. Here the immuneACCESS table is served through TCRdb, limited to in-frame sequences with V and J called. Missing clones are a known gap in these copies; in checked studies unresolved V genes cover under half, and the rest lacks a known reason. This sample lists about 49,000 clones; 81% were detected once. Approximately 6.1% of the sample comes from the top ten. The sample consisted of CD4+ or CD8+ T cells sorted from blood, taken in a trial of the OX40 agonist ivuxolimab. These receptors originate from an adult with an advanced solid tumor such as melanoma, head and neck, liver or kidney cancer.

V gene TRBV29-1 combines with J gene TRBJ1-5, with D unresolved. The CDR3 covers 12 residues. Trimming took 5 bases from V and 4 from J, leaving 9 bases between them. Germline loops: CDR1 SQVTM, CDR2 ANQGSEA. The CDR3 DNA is TGCAGCGTTCAGGACGGAAATCAGCCCCAGCATTTT. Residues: CSVQDGNQPQHF.

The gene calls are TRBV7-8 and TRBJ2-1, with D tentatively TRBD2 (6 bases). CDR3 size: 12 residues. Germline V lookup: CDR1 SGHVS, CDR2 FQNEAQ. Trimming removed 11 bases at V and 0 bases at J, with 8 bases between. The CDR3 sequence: CAVGGSYNEQFF. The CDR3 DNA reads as TGTGCCGTCGGGGGCTCCTACAATGAGCAGTTCTTC.

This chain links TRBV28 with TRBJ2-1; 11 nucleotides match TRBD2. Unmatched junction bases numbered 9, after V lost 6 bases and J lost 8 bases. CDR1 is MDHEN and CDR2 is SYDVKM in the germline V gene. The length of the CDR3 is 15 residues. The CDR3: CASRGTSGSIYEQFF. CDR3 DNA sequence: TGTGCCAGCAGGGGTACTAGCGGGAGTATATATGAGCAGTTCTTC.

CDR3 sequence (DNA): TGTGCCAGCAGCTCAGCCGTGATGGCCCGCTCCTACAATGAGCAGTTCTTC. Translating it yields CASSSAVMARSYNEQFF. The rearrangement joins TRBV11-2 to TRBJ2-1; D gene unclear. The germline V gene has CDR1 SGHAT and CDR2 FQNNGV. The CDR3 length is 17 residues. V was clipped by 4 bases and J by 0 bases, with 16 bases between them.

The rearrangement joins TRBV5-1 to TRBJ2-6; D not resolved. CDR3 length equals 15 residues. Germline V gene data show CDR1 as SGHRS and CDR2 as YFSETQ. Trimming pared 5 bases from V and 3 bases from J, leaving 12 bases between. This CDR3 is CASSEAEFGANVLTF. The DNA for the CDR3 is TGCGCCAGCAGTGAGGCAGAGTTTGGGGCCAACGTCCTGACTTTC.

Here the CDR3 DNA reads TGTGCCAGCAGCCTCGGACAGGTCAACGAGCAGTACGTC. Protein: CASSLGQVNEQYV. V usage is TRBV21-1 and J usage is TRBJ2-7; TRBD1 is the table's D call, not checked against the DNA. TRBV21-1 is a listed pseudogene. The CDR3 is 13 residues long.

The CDR3 sequence: CASSQDQLTDTQYF. Here the CDR3 DNA reads TGCGCCAGCAGCCAAGACCAGTTAACAGATACGCAGTATTTT. The chain joins TRBV4-1 to TRBJ2-3, with unresolved D. CDR3 length equals 14 residues. Trimming stripped 0 bases from V and 3 bases from J, with 7 bases between. Germline V gene data show CDR1 as MGHRA and CDR2 as YSYEKL.

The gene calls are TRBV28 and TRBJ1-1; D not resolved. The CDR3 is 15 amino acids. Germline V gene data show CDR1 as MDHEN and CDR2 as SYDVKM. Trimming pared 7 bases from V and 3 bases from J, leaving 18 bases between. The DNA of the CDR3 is TGTGCCAGCACCCGAGGTGGGGTTCGGGACACTGAAGCTTTCTTT. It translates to CASTRGGVRDTEAFF.

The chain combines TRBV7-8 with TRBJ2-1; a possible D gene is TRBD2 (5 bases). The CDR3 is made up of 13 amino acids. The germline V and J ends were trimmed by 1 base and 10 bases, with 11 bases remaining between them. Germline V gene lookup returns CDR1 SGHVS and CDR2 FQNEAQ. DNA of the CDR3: TGTGCCAGCAGCTTAGTCCCACTAGGGGAGCAGTTCTTC. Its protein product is CASSLVPLGEQFF.

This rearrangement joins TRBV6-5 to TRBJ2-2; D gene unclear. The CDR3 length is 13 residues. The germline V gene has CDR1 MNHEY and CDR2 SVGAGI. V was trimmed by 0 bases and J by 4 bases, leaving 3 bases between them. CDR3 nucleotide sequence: TGTGCCAGCAGTTACTCGGGCACCGGGGAGCTGTTTTTT. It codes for CASSYSGTGELFF.

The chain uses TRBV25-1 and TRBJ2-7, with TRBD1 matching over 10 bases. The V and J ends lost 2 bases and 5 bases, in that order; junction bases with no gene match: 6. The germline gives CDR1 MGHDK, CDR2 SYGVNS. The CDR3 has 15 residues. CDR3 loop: CASSEPGQGINEQYF. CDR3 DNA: TGTGCCAGCAGTGAACCGGGACAGGGGATTAACGAGCAGTACTTC.

CDR3 region: CATSSDRGDTEAFF. CDR3 nucleotides: TGTGCCACCAGCAGTGACAGGGGAGACACTGAAGCTTTCTTT. V gene TRBV15 combines with J gene TRBJ1-1, with 8 bases aligning to TRBD1. The CDR3 contains 14 residues. The V gene's germline CDR1 is LNHNV and CDR2 YYDKDF (reference sequence). The trim removed 3 bases at V and 3 bases at J, leaving 3 bases unmatched.

The CDR3 sequence is CASSLLENTGELFF. CDR3 nucleotides: TGCGCCAGCAGCCTCCTAGAGAACACCGGGGAGCTGTTTTTT. The chain employs TRBV4-1 and TRBJ2-2, with D uncertain. Per germline, CDR1 MGHRA and CDR2 YSYEKL. Trimming took 4 bases from V and 1 from J, leaving 7 bases between them. The CDR3 spans 14 residues.

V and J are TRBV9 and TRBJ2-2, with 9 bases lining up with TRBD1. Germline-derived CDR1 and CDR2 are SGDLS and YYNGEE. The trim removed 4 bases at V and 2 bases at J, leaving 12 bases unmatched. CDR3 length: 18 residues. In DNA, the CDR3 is TGTGCCAGCAGCCTGCGGACAGGGGTGAATGCAAACACCGGGGAGCTGTTTTTT. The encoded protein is CASSLRTGVNANTGELFF.

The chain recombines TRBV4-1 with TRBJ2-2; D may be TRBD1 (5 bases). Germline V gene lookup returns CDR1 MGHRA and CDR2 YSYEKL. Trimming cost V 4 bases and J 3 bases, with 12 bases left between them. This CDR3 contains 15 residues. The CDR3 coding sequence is TGCGCCAGCAGCCCTCCGACAGATTACACCGGGGAGCTGTTTTTT. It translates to CASSPPTDYTGELFF.

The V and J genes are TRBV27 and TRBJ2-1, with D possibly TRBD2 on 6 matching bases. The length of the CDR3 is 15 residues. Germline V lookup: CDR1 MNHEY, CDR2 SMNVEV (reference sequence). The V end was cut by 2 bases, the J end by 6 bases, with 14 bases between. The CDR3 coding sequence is TGTGCCAGCAGTTTAGGGACTTCTTTGAGCAATGAGCAGTTCTTC. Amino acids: CASSLGTSLSNEQFF.

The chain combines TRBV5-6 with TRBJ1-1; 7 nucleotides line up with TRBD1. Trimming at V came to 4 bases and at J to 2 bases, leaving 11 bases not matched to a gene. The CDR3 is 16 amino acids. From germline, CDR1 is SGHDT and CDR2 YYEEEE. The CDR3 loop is CASSAGQLELNTEAFF. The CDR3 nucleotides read TGTGCCAGCAGCGCGGGACAGTTGGAGTTAAACACTGAAGCTTTCTTT.

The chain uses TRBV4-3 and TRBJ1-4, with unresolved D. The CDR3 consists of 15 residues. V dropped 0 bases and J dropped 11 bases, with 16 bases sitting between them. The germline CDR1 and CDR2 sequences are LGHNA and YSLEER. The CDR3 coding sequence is TGCGCCAGCAGCCAAGATCGGAGGACCCCGGGGAAACTGTTTTTT. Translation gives CASSQDRRTPGKLFF.

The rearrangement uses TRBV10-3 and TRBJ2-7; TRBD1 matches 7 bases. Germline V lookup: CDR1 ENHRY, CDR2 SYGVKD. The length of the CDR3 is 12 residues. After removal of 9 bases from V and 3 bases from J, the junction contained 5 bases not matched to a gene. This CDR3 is CAMGDSNYEQYF. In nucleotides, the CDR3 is TGTGCCATGGGGGACAGTAACTACGAGCAGTACTTC.

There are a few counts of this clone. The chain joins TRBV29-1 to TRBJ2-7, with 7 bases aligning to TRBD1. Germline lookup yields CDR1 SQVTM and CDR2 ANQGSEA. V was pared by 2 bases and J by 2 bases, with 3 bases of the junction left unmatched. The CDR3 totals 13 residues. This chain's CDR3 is CSVEQGDTYEQYF. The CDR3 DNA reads TGCAGCGTTGAACAGGGGGATACCTACGAGCAGTACTTC.

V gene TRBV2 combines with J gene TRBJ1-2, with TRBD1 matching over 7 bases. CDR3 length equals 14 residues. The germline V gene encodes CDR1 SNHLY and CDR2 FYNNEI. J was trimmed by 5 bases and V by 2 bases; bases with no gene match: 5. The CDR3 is CASSESVTGYGYTF. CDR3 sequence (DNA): TGTGCCAGCAGTGAATCGGTGACAGGGTATGGCTACACCTTC.